The 26 T cell receptor beta chains below were found in one sample sequenced in a study of T cell responses to AZD1222 COVID-19 vaccine (dated by TCRdb to 2020 to 2023). Libraries were built with the immunoSEQ multiplex PCR assay. TCRdb stores this immuneACCESS table with in-frame sequences only. Part of the clones is absent; in the studies checked, under half of the shortfall reflects unresolved V genes, and no reason is known for the rest. This sample holds roughly 200,000 clones; about 90% were observed only once. The ten largest make up 7.7% of the sample. In the paper's terms, the time point label means: baseline before first vaccination. The sequencing used peripheral blood, collected on day 0 of AZD1222 vaccination. The receptors were sampled from an adult in good health.

The V gene is TRBV10-3, the J gene TRBJ2-7, with D possibly being TRBD2 (5 bases). The CDR3 contains 16 residues. V was clipped by 3 bases and J by 3 bases, with 18 bases between them. CDR1 and CDR2 from the germline V gene are ENHRY and SYGVKD. The CDR3 loop is CAISDPRGPGDYEQYF. CDR3 coding DNA: TGTGCCATCAGTGACCCCCGAGGGCCAGGTGACTACGAGCAGTACTTC.

The chain recombines TRBV2 with TRBJ1-2, with D unresolved. V was trimmed by 3 bases and J by 6 bases, leaving 14 bases between them. The CDR3 has 14 amino acids. CDR1 SNHLY and CDR2 FYNNEI come from the germline V gene. DNA of the CDR3: TGTGCCAGCAGTGATGTGGAAGTAAGCGATGGCTACACCTTC. It translates to CASSDVEVSDGYTF. The entire variable domain, with the rest obtained from reference TRBV2 and TRBJ1-2, is as follows: EPEVTQTPSHQVTQMGQEVILRCVPISNHLYFYWYRQILGQKVEFLVSFYNNEISEKSEIFDDQFSVERPDGSNFTLKIRSTKLEDSAMYFCASSDVEVSDGYTFGSGTRLTVV.

The genes are TRBV13 and TRBJ2-3; 9 bases align to TRBD1. The CDR3 covers 15 residues. Trimming cost V 5 bases and J 4 bases; bases outside gene matches: 7. Germline-derived CDR1 and CDR2 are PRHDT and FYEKMQ (reference sequence). CDR3 nucleotides: TGTGCCAGCAGCAGGGGACAGGGTCTTGCAGATACGCAGTATTTT. This translates into CASSRGQGLADTQYF.

The chain couples TRBV9 to TRBJ2-4; D remains ambiguous. The CDR3 covers 14 residues. The V gene's germline CDR1 is SGDLS and CDR2 YYNGEE. V was pared by 0 bases and J by 6 bases, with 10 bases between. CDR3 amino acids: CASSVGGDSNIQYF. The CDR3 DNA reads TGTGCCAGCAGCGTAGGGGGTGACTCAAACATTCAGTACTTC. Using reference TRBV9 and TRBJ2-4 for the parts outside the CDR3, the full variable domain is DSGVTQTPKHLITATGQRVTLRCSPRSGDLSVYWYQQSLDQGLQFLIQYYNGEERAKGNILERFSAQQFPDLHSELNLSSLELGDSALYFCASSVGGDSNIQYFGAGTRLSVL.

The chain carries TRBV27 and TRBJ2-1, with 8 bases lining up with TRBD1. V lost 3 bases, J lost 7 bases, and 8 bases stayed unmatched. Germline lookup yields CDR1 MNHEY and CDR2 SMNVEV (reference sequence). There are 15 residues in the CDR3. CDR3 DNA sequence: TGTGCCAGCAGTTTTAGCGCAGGGGGCCGAAATGAGCAGTTCTTC. Protein sequence: CASSFSAGGRNEQFF.

V usage is TRBV18 and J usage is TRBJ1-5; D not certain. CDR1 is KGHSH and CDR2 is LQKENI in the germline V gene. The CDR3 is 13 residues long. Trimming stripped 2 bases from V and 5 bases from J, with 7 bases between. CDR3 loop: CASSPGVDQPQHF. The DNA of the CDR3 is TGTGCCAGCTCACCAGGGGTGGATCAGCCCCAGCATTTT.

This clone was observed a single time. The J gene is TRBJ1-1, the V gene TRBV5-6, with TRBD1 identical over 9 bases. In germline, CDR1 is SGHDT, CDR2 YYEEEE. The V gene end was trimmed by 4 bases and the J gene end by 2 bases; junction bases not matched to a gene: 6. The CDR3 runs 15 residues. CDR3 DNA: TGTGCCAGCAGCCCATGGGACAGGGTAAACACTGAAGCTTTCTTT. Encoded protein: CASSPWDRVNTEAFF.

This rearrangement joins TRBV27 to TRBJ2-5, with 7 nucleotides matching TRBD1. The CDR3 covers 13 residues. Germline V lookup: CDR1 MNHEY, CDR2 SMNVEV (reference sequence). Trimming removed 4 bases from V and 1 base from J; junction bases left unmatched: 0. CDR3 sequence (DNA): TGTGCCAGCAGTTGGGACAGCCAAGAGACCCAGTACTTC. As protein: CASSWDSQETQYF.

Written as DNA, the CDR3 is TGTGCCAGCAGTTTAACCCGGACAGGTACGAATGAGCAGTTCTTC. Protein: CASSLTRTGTNEQFF. The chain has TRBV7-8 and TRBJ2-1, with 7 bases fitting TRBD1. The CDR3 totals 15 residues. Looked up from germline, CDR1 is SGHVS and CDR2 is FQNEAQ. V gave up 6 bases and J gave up 7 bases; unmatched junction bases: 12.

Here the CDR3 DNA reads TGCGCCAGCCATTCACAGGGGCCTGGAAACACCATATATTTT. Translated: CASHSQGPGNTIYF. The chain couples TRBV5-1 to TRBJ1-3, with 7 bases that match TRBD1. V shed 7 bases, J shed 2 bases, and the junction held 6 bases outside the gene matches. Per the germline V gene, CDR1 is SGHRS and CDR2 is YFSETQ. This CDR3 has 14 residues.

J is TRBJ1-1 and V is TRBV29-1; D gene uncertain. V shed 4 bases and J shed 4 bases, with 4 bases lying between them. Looked up from germline, CDR1 is SQVTM and CDR2 is ANQGSEA. The CDR3 covers 10 residues. The CDR3 loop is CSVGLTEAFF. The CDR3 DNA follows: TGCAGCGTTGGGCTCACTGAAGCTTTCTTT.

The rearrangement joins TRBV28 to TRBJ1-6; no definite D call. V gave up 3 bases and J gave up 11 bases, with 8 bases separating them. CDR1 MDHEN and CDR2 SYDVKM come from the germline V gene. The CDR3 length is 12 residues. The CDR3 protein is CASSFVGTPLHF. CDR3 bases: TGTGCCAGCAGTTTCGTAGGGACACCCCTCCACTTT.

The V call is TRBV7-9, the J call TRBJ1-3; TRBD1 matches 9 bases. The CDR3 extends over 18 amino acids. Per germline, CDR1 SEHNR and CDR2 FQNEAQ (reference sequence). The ends lost 8 bases at V and 0 bases at J; junction bases unmatched: 14. The CDR3 spells CASHQGQGTRSSGNTIYF. DNA of the CDR3: TGTGCCAGCCACCAGGGACAGGGCACGAGGAGCTCTGGAAACACCATATATTTT.

The chain recombines TRBV5-1 with TRBJ1-2, with D unresolved. The V gene lost 1 base and the J gene lost 6 bases, with 7 bases spanning the gap. Germline V gene sequence: CDR1 SGHRS, CDR2 YFSETQ. The CDR3 loop spans 12 amino acids. In DNA, the CDR3 is TGCGCCAGCAGCTTGAATACAGATGGCTACACCTTC. Encoded protein: CASSLNTDGYTF.

J is TRBJ2-7 and V is TRBV11-2; maybe TRBD2 (6 bases). CDR3 length: 17 amino acids. CDR1 and CDR2 (germline): SGHAT, FQNNGV. The V and J ends lost 1 base and 2 bases respectively, with 18 bases between them. The CDR3 nucleotides read TGTGCCAGCAGCTTAGCCCGCCAGGATTGGGGGGCCTACGAGCAGTACTTC. Its translation is CASSLARQDWGAYEQYF. The whole variable domain, filled in from reference TRBV11-2 and TRBJ2-7, reads EAGVAQSPRYKIIEKRQSVAFWCNPISGHATLYWYQQILGQGPKLLIQFQNNGVVDDSQLPKDRFSAERLKGVDSTLKIQPAKLEDSAVYLCASSLARQDWGAYEQYFGPGTRLTVT.

The V and J genes are TRBV19 and TRBJ1-1, with D unclear. Between the trimmed V and J ends, which lost 5 bases and 3 bases, there was a span of 13 bases. CDR1 is LNHDA and CDR2 is SQIVND in the germline V gene (reference sequence). CDR3 size: 14 residues. CDR3 amino acids: CASSLHLEDTEAFF. The CDR3 nucleotides are TGTGCCAGTAGTTTACATCTGGAGGACACTGAAGCTTTCTTT.

The V call is TRBV29-1, the J call TRBJ2-7; TRBD1 matches at 8 bases. CDR3 size: 13 residues. The germline CDR1 and CDR2 sequences are SQVTM and ANQGSEA. V shed 5 bases, J shed 3 bases, and the junction held 6 bases outside the gene matches. CDR3: CSVRGTGNYEQYF. In DNA, the CDR3 is TGCAGCGTTCGGGGGACAGGCAACTACGAGCAGTACTTC.

About this clone: Other DNA sequences in the sample encode the same CDR3. CDR3: CASSLSTDTQYF. CDR3 sequence (DNA): TGTGCCAGCAGCCTTTCCACAGATACGCAGTATTTT. This chain uses TRBV3-1 (or the pseudogene TRBV3-2) with TRBJ2-3, with D unclear. This CDR3 region has 12 residues. The V and J ends lost 4 bases and 2 bases respectively, with 4 bases between them. Germline CDR1 and CDR2: LGHDT and YNNKEL (reference sequence).

This clone was seen only once. CDR3 in amino acids: CASSYGPGGNTIYF. CDR3 sequence (DNA): TGTGCCAGCAGCTACGGGCCCGGGGGAAACACCATATATTTT. The chain employs TRBV5-4 and TRBJ1-3; D not certain. V gave up 3 bases and J gave up 4 bases, with 11 bases separating them. The CDR3 spans 14 residues. In germline, CDR1 is SGHNT, CDR2 YYREEE (reference sequence).

V is TRBV13 and J is TRBJ1-3; D ambiguous. V lost 1 base and J lost 2, with 6 bases in between. CDR3 length: 14 residues. Germline CDR1 PRHDT, CDR2 FYEKMQ (reference sequence). The CDR3 sequence: CASSLEGTGNTIYF. In nucleotides, the CDR3 is TGTGCCAGCAGCTTAGAAGGGACTGGAAACACCATATATTTT.

The rearrangement uses TRBV7-8 and TRBJ1-1, with D tentatively TRBD1 (5 bases). The germline V gene encodes CDR1 SGHVS and CDR2 FQNEAQ. Trimming took 3 bases from V and 0 from J, leaving 11 bases between them. The CDR3 sequence is 15 residues long. The CDR3: CASSLASGLNTEAFF. CDR3 in DNA: TGTGCCAGCAGCTTGGCCTCAGGGTTGAACACTGAAGCTTTCTTT.

The J gene is TRBJ1-4, the V gene TRBV6-6; D may be TRBD1 (5 bases). The CDR3 sequence is 17 residues long. Trimming stripped 5 bases from V and 3 bases from J, with 19 bases between. Germline V gene sequence: CDR1 MNHNY, CDR2 SVGAGI (reference sequence). CDR3 protein: CASSRGGRFLSNEKLFF. CDR3 in DNA: TGTGCCAGCAGTCGGGGGGGGAGGTTTCTTTCTAATGAAAAACTGTTTTTT.

V gene TRBV27 combines with J gene TRBJ1-2; 9 positions match TRBD1. The CDR3 totals 14 residues. Germline-derived CDR1 and CDR2 are MNHEY and SMNVEV (reference sequence). Trimming cost V 3 bases and J 8 bases; bases outside gene matches: 7. DNA for the CDR3: TGTGCCAGCAGTTTTATCGGGACAGGGTTAGGCTACACCTTC. This gives the protein CASSFIGTGLGYTF.

The chain uses TRBV5-3 and TRBJ1-1; D is ambiguous. TRBV5-3 has ORF status, its function being uncertain. The V gene lost 0 bases and the J gene lost 1 base, with 13 bases spanning the gap. This CDR3 contains 16 residues. The CDR3 loop reads CARSLEVEQWNTEAFF. For the CDR3, the DNA is TGTGCCAGAAGCTTGGAGGTCGAGCAGTGGAACACTGAAGCTTTCTTT.

This rearrangement joins TRBV6-2 or TRBV6-3 to TRBJ2-6; D call uncertain. V lost 5 bases and J lost 1, with 6 bases in between. CDR1 and CDR2 (germline): MNHEY, SVGEGT. This CDR3 spans 14 amino acids. The chain's CDR3 is CASSHVSGANVLTF. CDR3 coding DNA: TGTGCCAGCAGTCACGTTTCTGGGGCCAACGTCCTGACTTTC.

V is TRBV5-4 and J is TRBJ2-5; 8 nucleotides align to TRBD2. V shed 4 bases, J shed 5 bases, and the junction held 13 bases outside the gene matches. The CDR3 length is 16 residues. Germline assignment: CDR1 SGHNT and CDR2 YYREEE (reference sequence). This CDR3 is CASSTRDLRGGETQYF. The CDR3 DNA reads as TGTGCCAGCAGCACGCGGGATTTACGGGGGGGTGAGACCCAGTACTTC. The full variable domain, in which reference TRBV5-4 and TRBJ2-5 provide the parts outside the CDR3, is ETGVTQSPTHLIKTRGQQVTLRCSSQSGHNTVSWYQQALGQGPQFIFQYYREEENGRGNFPPRFSGLQFPNYSSELNVNALELDDSALYLCASSTRDLRGGETQYFGPGTRLLVL.